One and the same sample provided the 21 T cell receptor beta chains below, sequenced in a study of cytomegalovirus exposure and HLA in healthy donors. Primers: 60 Vbeta forward and 13 Jbeta reverse. Using immunoSEQ multiplex PCR, the repertoire was profiled, and TCRdb retains in-frame clones only, with some absent. Seen here are around 170,000 clones, roughly 76% observed once, and the top ten hold roughly 6.3%. Material for sequencing was PBMCs. The receptor set was obtained from a man in his forties or fifties in good health and CMV-seropositive.

The chain links TRBV2 to TRBJ1-5; tentative D call: TRBD1 (6 bases). Germline V gene data show CDR1 as SNHLY and CDR2 as FYNNEI. The germline V and J ends were trimmed by 4 bases and 0 bases, with 10 bases remaining between them. This CDR3 contains 15 residues. For the CDR3, the DNA is TGTGCCAGCAGTGCCGGGACACTTAGCAATCAGCCCCAGCATTTT. This translates into CASSAGTLSNQPQHF.

This chain links TRBV7-9 with TRBJ2-5, with TRBD1 matching over 8 bases. TRBJ2-7 matches the DNA end more closely, so the J call is doubtful. Germline V gives CDR1 SEHNR, CDR2 FQNEAQ (reference sequence). The CDR3 is made up of 16 amino acids. This CDR3 reads CASSNRPGQGPYEQYF. CDR3 bases: TGTGCCAGCAGCAATAGGCCCGGACAGGGACCCTACGAGCAGTACTTC.

The genes are TRBV7-2 and TRBJ1-5; D is undetermined. In germline, CDR1 is SGHTA, CDR2 FQGNSA. The CDR3 spans 15 residues. V lost 2 bases to trimming and J lost 4 bases, with 12 bases between them. The CDR3 loop reads CASSLSPGENQPQHF. In DNA form, the CDR3 reads TGTGCCAGCAGCTTAAGCCCCGGAGAGAATCAGCCCCAGCATTTT.

This clone was counted only a few times. The chain carries TRBV5-5 and TRBJ1-5, with TRBD1 matching 9 bases. Trimming at V came to 0 bases and at J to 4 bases, leaving 2 bases not matched to a gene. This CDR3 is 15 amino acids long. Germline CDR1 SGHKS, CDR2 YYEKEE (reference sequence). Here the CDR3 reads CASSLDGQGNQPQHF. The CDR3 DNA is TGTGCCAGCAGCTTGGATGGACAGGGGAATCAGCCCCAGCATTTT.

In this sample, this clone turned up a few times. As DNA, the CDR3 is TGTGCCAGCAGAATGGGGGGGAACCAGCCCCAGCATTTT. This gives the protein CASRMGGNQPQHF. J is TRBJ1-5 and V is TRBV6-1; the D gene is possibly TRBD1 (5 bases). Germline V lookup: CDR1 MNHNS, CDR2 SASEGT. The CDR3 length is 13 residues. Between the trimmed V and J ends, which lost 6 bases and 7 bases, there was a span of 13 bases.

This sequence joins TRBV9 and TRBJ2-3, with 9 bases aligning to TRBD1. The CDR3 is 16 residues long. CDR1 and CDR2 (germline): SGDLS, YYNGEE. After removal of 4 bases from V and 6 bases from J, the junction contained 12 bases not matched to a gene. In nucleotides, the CDR3 is TGTGCCAGCAGCCACGACCGGGACAGGGATATCGATACGCAGTATTTT. This gives the protein CASSHDRDRDIDTQYF.

The V gene is TRBV28, the J gene TRBJ1-5; 7 bases align to TRBD1. The junction had 5 bases not matched to a gene; V was cut back by 6 bases and J by 3 bases. This CDR3 has 14 amino acids. Germline V gene sequence: CDR1 MDHEN, CDR2 SYDVKM. This chain's CDR3 is CASSKDRANQPQHF. The CDR3 coding sequence is TGTGCCAGCAGCAAAGACAGGGCCAATCAGCCCCAGCATTTT.

The rearrangement links TRBV4-3 to TRBJ2-3; D is unresolved. From germline, CDR1 is LGHNA and CDR2 YSLEER. The CDR3 loop spans 15 amino acids. V was clipped by 1 base and J by 4 bases, with 12 bases between them. CDR3 amino acids: CASSQGESPPDTQYF. DNA of the CDR3: TGCGCCAGCAGCCAAGGAGAGTCCCCCCCAGATACGCAGTATTTT.

CDR3 loop: CASSGPGTGYEKLFF. CDR3 in DNA: TGTGCCAGCAGCGGCCCCGGGACAGGGTATGAAAAACTGTTTTTT. The J gene is TRBJ1-4, the V gene TRBV7-8; 9 bases fit TRBD1. Germline CDR1 reads SGHVS; CDR2 reads FQNEAQ. Trimming cost V 5 bases and J 6 bases; bases outside gene matches: 7. CDR3 length: 15 amino acids.

This clone was picked up one time. This sequence joins TRBV28 and TRBJ1-2; D gene uncertain. V lost 5 bases to trimming and J lost 8 bases, with 21 bases between them. The CDR3 has 15 residues. Germline loops: CDR1 MDHEN, CDR2 SYDVKM. In DNA, the CDR3 is TGTGCCAGCAGTATCTCAAGGACTGTGCTTTGGGGCTACACCTTC. It specifies CASSISRTVLWGYTF.

This chain joins TRBV30 and TRBJ1-3, with no clear D. CDR3 length: 18 residues. Trimming stripped 0 bases from V and 0 bases from J, with 18 bases between. Germline V gene lookup returns CDR1 GTSNPN and CDR2 SVGIG (reference sequence). The CDR3 coding sequence is TGTGCCTGGAGTGTACGAGGGTTTGGGTTCATCTCTGGAAACACCATATATTTT. Translating gives CAWSVRGFGFISGNTIYF.

The CDR3 DNA reads as TGTGCCAGCAGCCAAACAGGGGAGCTAAACACCATATATTTT. Translating gives CASSQTGELNTIYF. The chain couples TRBV7-2 to TRBJ1-3; TRBD1 aligns across 7 bases. CDR3 length: 14 residues. Germline V gives CDR1 SGHTA, CDR2 FQGNSA. Trimming removed 5 bases from V and 6 bases from J; junction bases left unmatched: 7.

This chain uses TRBV7-8 with TRBJ1-2; possible D gene TRBD1, 5 bases. Per the germline V gene, CDR1 is SGHVS and CDR2 is FQNEAQ. The CDR3 is 13 residues long. V shed 0 bases and J shed 8 bases, with 10 bases lying between them. The CDR3 reads CASSLADTNGYTF. As DNA, the CDR3 is TGTGCCAGCAGCTTAGCGGACACTAACGGCTACACCTTC.

V usage is TRBV30 and J usage is TRBJ1-1; D possibly corresponds to TRBD1 (6 bases). V was cut by 2 bases and J by 5 bases, with 12 bases left in between. Germline CDR1 reads GTSNPN; CDR2 reads SVGIG (reference sequence). CDR3 length: 13 residues. CDR3 residues: CAWSHGGLTEAFF. The DNA of the CDR3 is TGTGCCTGGAGTCACGGGGGGCTGACTGAAGCTTTCTTT.

The chain has TRBV25-1 and TRBJ1-2, with TRBD1 identical over 9 bases. Germline CDR1 and CDR2: MGHDK and SYGVNS. The CDR3 runs to 15 residues. The V and J ends lost 2 bases and 2 bases, in that order; junction bases with no gene match: 3. The CDR3 protein is CASSEGGTGNYGYTF. The CDR3 region has the DNA TGTGCCAGCAGTGAAGGCGGGACAGGGAACTATGGCTACACCTTC.

The chain is built from TRBV6-1 and TRBJ1-2, with TRBD1 matching over 11 bases. Germline V gene lookup returns CDR1 MNHNS and CDR2 SASEGT. The J segment lost 8 bases and the V segment lost 3 bases, leaving 17 bases of the junction unmatched. The CDR3 is 18 amino acids. Here the CDR3 reads CASSEDRGLLVMYGGYTF. The DNA of the CDR3 is TGTGCCAGCAGTGAGGACAGGGGGCTCCTGGTTATGTACGGGGGCTACACCTTC.

This chain links TRBV7-2 with TRBJ1-4, with D perhaps matching TRBD1 (6 bases). The CDR3 runs 15 residues. Trimming pared 2 bases from V and 2 bases from J, leaving 9 bases between. Germline assignment: CDR1 SGHTA and CDR2 FQGNSA. CDR3 amino acids: CASSLYRATNEKLFF. Here the CDR3 DNA reads TGTGCCAGCAGCTTATACAGGGCCACTAATGAAAAACTGTTTTTT.

This clone was detected once. The conserved phenylalanine or tryptophan is not found at the CDR3 terminus, so this likely reflects a read error. The chain links TRBV29-1 to TRBJ2-7; no firm D call. The CDR3 loop spans 11 amino acids. Germline values: CDR1 SQVTM, CDR2 ANQGSEA. CDR3 coding DNA: TGCAGTCATTATTCCGGGTTCGAGCAGTACCTC. Protein product: CSHYSGFEQYL.

The V call is TRBV5-1, the J call TRBJ2-5; D is unresolved. The V end lost 4 bases, the J end lost 3 bases, and 13 bases lay between the germline ends. Per the germline V gene, CDR1 is SGHRS and CDR2 is YFSETQ. CDR3 length: 14 residues. The CDR3: CASSTKRPEETQYF. As DNA, the CDR3 is TGCGCCAGCAGCACAAAGCGTCCAGAAGAGACCCAGTACTTC.

CDR3: CASSQSYPGDRNTEAFF. The CDR3 DNA follows: TGTGCCAGCAGCCAATCCTATCCGGGGGATAGGAACACTGAAGCTTTCTTT. This chain uses TRBV16 with TRBJ1-1, with D possibly matching TRBD1 (5 bases). The germline V gene has CDR1 KGHSY and CDR2 FQNENV. The CDR3 loop spans 17 amino acids. Deletions cut 0 bases from V and 1 base from J, with 15 bases between.

This chain joins TRBV6-5 and TRBJ2-2; D call uncertain. V was pared by 2 bases and J by 0 bases, with 4 bases between. The CDR3 extends over 14 amino acids. Germline-derived CDR1 and CDR2 are MNHEY and SVGAGI. CDR3 region: CASSYSTNTGELFF. The CDR3 DNA is TGTGCCAGCAGTTACAGCACGAACACCGGGGAGCTGTTTTTT.